This T cell receptor beta chain was captured in a study of early T cells in non-severe SARS-CoV-2 infection (dated by TCRdb to about 2021). A note on the overall study: TCR sequencing used bulk RNA from unsorted whole blood, so alpha and beta chains could not be paired. Findings and caveats that apply to the study as a whole: VDJdb matching was skewed toward anti-spike CD8 responses, so virus-specific expansions were likely underestimated and private and CD4 specificities were missed.

A case-control design nested within a healthcare worker cohort in London, UK, was used, with weekly nasopharyngeal swab PCR tests and blood sampling performed. Healthcare workers were enrolled in the week of the UK lockdown, from 23 to 31 March 2020, and were followed every week for up to roughly 16 weeks. This clonotype was observed a handful of times. The antigen it binds to is not known. Base-call qualities are not available, and no considerably larger clone is one nucleotide away. A distance of 13 bases separates the germline ends of V and J, which lose 7 bases and 3 bases respectively. Based on the germline V gene, the CDR1 and CDR2 sequences are MDHEN and SYDVKM. The CDR3, from cysteine to phenylalanine, totals 13 residues. Just the 39-base CDR3 DNA is kept, in frame starting at base 1. Receptors were amplified or captured by 5' RACE. TCRdb shows the sequencer as NextSeq 500. To correct for sequencing error and PCR bias, the TCR library protocol tagged individual cDNA molecules with unique molecular identifiers. Both TCR alpha and beta chains were sequenced, and tight co-correlation was observed between alpha and beta sequence abundances in each sample. Processing in the source paper ran as follows. Decombinator V4 was used to annotate TCR sequences for V gene, J gene and CDR3. TCRs were defined as expanded if a significant change between any two time points was detected under a Poisson model with p below 0.0001. TCR abundances were normalised to the total number of TCRs sequenced per sample and were expressed as counts per million. MAIT TCRs were defined by TRAV1-2 paired with TRAJ12, TRAJ20 or TRAJ33, and iNKT TCRs by TRAV10 paired with TRAJ18. VDJdb, accessed 1 November 2021, was searched for CMV, EBV and SARS-CoV-2 annotated TCRs, excluding TCRs annotated for multiple antigens. TCRdb trimmed public reads at Q25 via fastp, called clones via MiXCR and kept in-frame beta chains. For every CDR3 protein sequence, its rows merge into one entry that carries the most common genes and DNA. The V and J calls follow TCRdb's processing rather than the paper's. Present in this sample are some 57,000 distinct CDR3 sequences, about 12% of which were seen just once. Of the sample, approximately 4.8% is held by the ten largest clones.

The sequence was collected from an adult who was a healthcare worker with PCR-confirmed SARS-CoV-2 infection or an uninfected control (not recorded which). Sequencing input: whole blood. Recombination connected TRBV28 to TRBJ2-7; the D gene assignment is ambiguous. The DNA reads TGTGCCAGCAAGACCCCGAGTGTCTACGAGCAGTACTTC. This sequence encodes CASKTPSVYEQYF.